The 21 T cell receptor beta chains presented below share a single source sample, sequenced in a study of a mutant IDH1 vaccine in newly diagnosed glioma. These receptors' antigens are unknown. Only in-frame clones appear in the TCRdb table, and some are missing; sequencing was by immunoSEQ multiplex PCR. Of approximately 32,000 clones listed, approximately 50% were seen once; the top ten hold approximately 9.9%. The time point denotes: week 5, during vaccination. A single vaccine dose contained 300 ug of mutant IDH1 20-mer peptide, and topical imiquimod was used with it. The specimen comprised PBMCs, sampled from a glioma patient whose treatment included an IDH1 peptide vaccine. The receptor set was obtained from a woman aged 18-29 years with glioma.

This clone has a single count. The V and J genes are TRBV7-9 and TRBJ2-1; D tentatively fits TRBD1 or TRBD2 (5 bases each). Per the germline V gene, CDR1 is SEHNR and CDR2 is FQNEAQ (reference sequence). CDR3 length: 12 amino acids. V was clipped by 6 bases and J by 8 bases, with 11 bases between them. The CDR3 is CASSLWDDEQFF. The CDR3, as DNA: TGTGCCAGCAGTTTATGGGACGATGAGCAGTTCTTC.

V and J are TRBV4-2 and TRBJ1-2; no firm D call. V lost 0 bases and J 4 bases, leaving 12 bases between the germline ends. There are 15 residues in the CDR3. CDR1 is LGHNA, CDR2 YNFKEQ, per germline. DNA for the CDR3: TGTGCCAGCAGCCAAGAATTGGGGATTTTCTATGGCTACACCTTC. It specifies CASSQELGIFYGYTF.

V gene TRBV7-9 combines with J gene TRBJ2-1; 13 bases align to TRBD2. Germline V gene sequence: CDR1 SEHNR, CDR2 FQNEAQ (reference sequence). V shed 5 bases and J 2 bases; nucleotides not matched to a gene: 9. The CDR3 runs 18 residues. The CDR3 nucleotides are TGTGCCAGCAGCACCGGGACTAGCGGGATATACACCTACAATGAGCAGTTCTTC. It codes for CASSTGTSGIYTYNEQFF.

This clone was recorded a few times. The chain employs TRBV10-3 and TRBJ1-4; no reliable D call. V was clipped by 10 bases and J by 5 bases, with 5 bases between them. CDR1 and CDR2 from the germline V gene are ENHRY and SYGVKD. CDR3 size: 10 residues. The CDR3: CATGNEKLFF. Here the CDR3 DNA reads TGTGCCACCGGGAATGAAAAACTGTTTTTT.

There are a few counts of this clone. This rearrangement joins TRBV9 to TRBJ2-2; 7 nucleotides line up with TRBD2. The germline V gene encodes CDR1 SGDLS and CDR2 YYNGEE. Trimming at V came to 0 bases and at J to 5 bases, leaving 4 bases not matched to a gene. The CDR3 totals 15 residues. The CDR3: CASSVGGRATGELFF. In nucleotides, the CDR3 is TGTGCCAGCAGCGTAGGCGGGAGAGCAACCGGGGAGCTGTTTTTT.

The V and J genes are TRBV4-3 and TRBJ1-1; 7 nucleotides match TRBD1. V shed 1 base, J shed 6 bases, and the junction held 14 bases outside the gene matches. The CDR3 is 17 amino acids. Germline-derived CDR1 and CDR2 are LGHNA and YSLEER. For the CDR3, the DNA is TGCGCCAGCAGCCAAGGGGCGGTGACAGGGTTAAGGGCTGAAGCTTTCTTT. It is translated as CASSQGAVTGLRAEAFF.

The rearrangement joins TRBV2 to TRBJ2-1; D gene unclear. With 7 bases removed from V and 5 bases from J, the gap between germline ends came to 18 bases. The CDR3 contains 15 residues. Germline assignment: CDR1 SNHLY and CDR2 FYNNEI. This CDR3 is CASTQDDLWDNEQFF. The CDR3 region has the DNA TGTGCCAGCACCCAGGACGACCTGTGGGACAATGAGCAGTTCTTC.

The chain combines TRBV5-1 with TRBJ1-3; D is perhaps TRBD1 (6 bases). CDR1 and CDR2 (germline): SGHRS, YFSETQ. V was clipped by 5 bases and J by 4 bases, with 16 bases between them. The CDR3 runs 15 residues. The DNA for the CDR3 is TGCGCCAGCAGTACCATGACAGGTTCAGGAAACACCATATATTTT. Protein: CASSTMTGSGNTIYF.

The chain carries TRBV7-9 and TRBJ1-1; D remains ambiguous. V was pared by 2 bases and J by 0 bases, with 7 bases between. The CDR3 contains 14 residues. Germline-derived CDR1 and CDR2 are SEHNR and FQNEAQ (reference sequence). The CDR3 DNA is TGTGCCAGCAGCTTAAGTAGGTTGAACACTGAAGCTTTCTTT. Residues: CASSLSRLNTEAFF.

V gene TRBV30 combines with J gene TRBJ1-1, with TRBD1 identical over 8 bases. Trimming at V came to 7 bases and at J to 1 base, leaving 5 bases not matched to a gene. This CDR3 spans 13 amino acids. The germline CDR1 and CDR2 sequences are GTSNPN and SVGIG (reference sequence). The CDR3 region has the DNA TGTGCCTTTGATGACAGGGGGAACACTGAAGCTTTCTTT. Its translation: CAFDDRGNTEAFF.

About this clone: Relative to the germline gene, one junction end is altered; a read error may explain this. This chain's CDR3 is CASSRGQASNEKLFF. The CDR3 DNA sequence: TGTGCTAGCAGCCGCGGCCAGGCCTCTAATGAAAAACTGTTTTTT. J is TRBJ1-4 and V is TRBV7-7; D is unresolved. CDR1 and CDR2 (germline): SSHAT, FNYEAQ (reference sequence). The CDR3 loop spans 15 amino acids.

V is TRBV6-1 and J is TRBJ2-7; 7 bases line up with TRBD2. In germline, CDR1 is MNHNS, CDR2 SASEGT. The CDR3 is 19 amino acids. The V and J ends lost 0 bases and 6 bases, in that order; junction bases with no gene match: 20. The CDR3, as DNA: TGTGCCAGCAGTGAAGCGCTTTTAGGACTAGTCAGTTATCGTCGCGAGCAGTACTTC. The encoded protein is CASSEALLGLVSYRREQYF.

The CDR3 sequence is CAWSRDYYNEQFF. The CDR3 DNA follows: TGTGCCTGGAGCCGGGACTATTACAATGAGCAGTTCTTC. This sequence joins TRBV30 and TRBJ2-1; 7 bases match TRBD2. This CDR3 comprises 13 residues. V lost 3 bases and J lost 4; bases outside the gene matches: 3. The germline V gene encodes CDR1 GTSNPN and CDR2 SVGIG (reference sequence).

This clone is a singleton in its sample. The genes are TRBV10-3 and TRBJ2-2; possible D gene TRBD2, 6 bases. CDR1 and CDR2 from the germline V gene are ENHRY and SYGVKD. Deletions cut 10 bases from V and 1 base from J, with 13 bases between. This CDR3 region has 14 residues. CDR3: CATAIAENTGELFF. CDR3 nucleotides: TGTGCCACCGCCATAGCGGAGAACACCGGGGAGCTGTTTTTT.

The chain employs TRBV2 and TRBJ2-5, with D tentatively TRBD2 (6 bases). Germline lookup yields CDR1 SNHLY and CDR2 FYNNEI. V lost 1 base and J 0 bases, leaving 12 bases between the germline ends. The CDR3 totals 16 residues. The CDR3 DNA follows: TGTGCCAGCAGTGAAGAAACAGGAGGGTACCAAGAGACCCAGTACTTC. Translation gives CASSEETGGYQETQYF.

This chain joins TRBV7-2 and TRBJ1-2, with D possibly being TRBD1 (6 bases). V lost 3 bases and J 2 bases, leaving 19 bases between the germline ends. This CDR3 is 17 amino acids long. Germline V gives CDR1 SGHTA, CDR2 FQGNSA. Here the CDR3 reads CASSFYRGGQSNYGYTF. Written as DNA, the CDR3 is TGTGCCAGCAGCTTCTACCGAGGTGGACAGTCCAACTATGGCTACACCTTC.

At least ten counts were recorded for this clone. This sequence joins TRBV5-4 and TRBJ1-1; D might be TRBD1 (5 bases). This CDR3 is 13 amino acids long. Germline-derived CDR1 and CDR2 are SGHNT and YYREEE (reference sequence). The V end was cut by 0 bases, the J end by 7 bases, with 10 bases between. CDR3: CASSLEGFREAFF. The CDR3 DNA reads as TGTGCCAGCAGCTTGGAGGGGTTCCGTGAAGCTTTCTTT. Full variable domain (missing parts from reference TRBV5-4 and TRBJ1-1): ETGVTQSPTHLIKTRGQQVTLRCSSQSGHNTVSWYQQALGQGPQFIFQYYREEENGRGNFPPRFSGLQFPNYSSELNVNALELDDSALYLCASSLEGFREAFFGQGTRLTVV.

The gene calls are TRBV5-1 and TRBJ2-3; no reliable D call. CDR1 and CDR2 (germline): SGHRS, YFSETQ. There are 13 residues in the CDR3. V was clipped by 4 bases and J by 0 bases, with 6 bases between them. The CDR3 is CASSHSSTDTQYF. CDR3 nucleotide sequence: TGCGCCAGCAGCCATTCTAGCACAGATACGCAGTATTTT.

This chain connects TRBV11-2 to TRBJ2-7; D is undetermined. There are 13 residues in the CDR3. Germline CDR1 and CDR2: SGHAT and FQNNGV. With 1 base removed from V and 5 bases from J, the gap between germline ends came to 9 bases. CDR3 residues: CASSLVLGNEQYF. The CDR3 region has the DNA TGTGCCAGCAGCTTAGTTCTAGGGAACGAGCAGTACTTC.

This clone was picked up a small number of times. This chain joins TRBV7-3 and TRBJ2-5; 8 nucleotides align to TRBD1. This CDR3 has 13 amino acids. Trimming cost V 5 bases and J 5 bases; bases outside gene matches: 4. CDR1 is SGHTA and CDR2 is FQGTGA in the germline V gene. The CDR3 is CASSRTGSETQYF. The CDR3 nucleotides read TGTGCCAGCAGCAGGACAGGGAGTGAGACCCAGTACTTC. Complete variable domain (other parts from reference TRBV7-3 and TRBJ2-5): GAGVSQTPSNKVTEKGKYVELRCDPISGHTALYWYRQSLGQGPEFLIYFQGTGAADDSGLPNDRFFAVRPEGSVSTLKIQRTERGDSAVYLCASSRTGSETQYFGPGTRLLVL.

This clone has a handful of counts. The chain joins TRBV7-9 to TRBJ2-7, with 8 positions matching TRBD1. CDR1 and CDR2 from the germline V gene are SEHNR and FQNEAQ (reference sequence). This CDR3 has 14 amino acids. Trimming at V came to 4 bases and at J to 1 base, leaving 3 bases not matched to a gene. CDR3 DNA sequence: TGTGCCAGCAGCTCACAGGGGGAATCCTACGAGCAGTACTTC. Translated, it gives CASSSQGESYEQYF.